Below are 19 T cell receptor beta chains sequenced from a single sample in a study of radiation and T cells in renal cell carcinoma. Profiled with immunoSEQ multiplex PCR; TCRdb holds only in-frame clones, not every one. The sample includes roughly 100,000 clones, over 65% seen only once; the top ten take roughly 7%. The sample's time point: baseline pretreatment blood. The treatment: 15 Gy SBRT to primary tumor, nephrectomy 4 weeks later. The sample in question was blood, obtained from a patient whose treatment included radiotherapy and nephrectomy. These TCRs come from a man aged 60 to 69 with renal cell carcinoma.

The V call is TRBV6-1, the J call TRBJ2-5; the D gene is possibly TRBD1 (6 bases). The CDR3 sequence is 15 residues long. Germline CDR1 MNHNS, CDR2 SASEGT. The V end lost 6 bases, the J end lost 7 bases, and 21 bases lay between the germline ends. The CDR3 nucleotides are TGTGCCAGCAGCGTCGGACAGCCCAGTCGGGTGACCCAGTACTTC. Translating gives CASSVGQPSRVTQYF.

This chain connects TRBV7-2 to TRBJ2-1; unclear D gene. V dropped 0 bases and J dropped 4 bases, with 7 bases sitting between them. There are 14 residues in the CDR3. Germline V gives CDR1 SGHTA, CDR2 FQGNSA. The CDR3 loop is CASSLAIGYNEQFF. The DNA of the CDR3 is TGTGCCAGCAGCTTAGCAATCGGATACAATGAGCAGTTCTTC.

The rearrangement joins TRBV7-6 to TRBJ1-4, with TRBD1 as a possible D gene (5 bases). The V gene lost 1 base and the J gene lost 3 bases, with 9 bases spanning the gap. Germline V CDR1 and CDR2: SGHVS, FNYEAQ. The CDR3 length is 15 residues. The CDR3 DNA reads as TGTGCCAGCAGCTTAGTTGGGACCTCTAATGAAAAACTGTTTTTT. Protein sequence: CASSLVGTSNEKLFF.

The chain links TRBV21-1 to TRBJ1-1; the table names TRBD1, a call not compared with the DNA. TRBV21-1 is assigned pseudogene status. CDR3 length: 18 amino acids. CDR3 DNA sequence: TGTGCCAGCAGCAAAGGGACCCAAACAGGGGGACCTAACACTGAAGCTTTCTTT. Residues: CASSKGTQTGGPNTEAFF.

This chain joins TRBV19 and TRBJ2-1; the D gene is possibly TRBD1 (6 bases). Germline loops: CDR1 LNHDA, CDR2 SQIVND (reference sequence). V lost 3 bases to trimming and J lost 4 bases, with 13 bases between them. The CDR3 runs to 15 residues. CDR3 in DNA: TGTGCCAGTAGTATTTCCAGGGGATGGTACAATGAGCAGTTCTTC. It specifies CASSISRGWYNEQFF.

The chain employs TRBV7-9 and TRBJ1-2; 8 nucleotides align to TRBD1. Germline V gives CDR1 SEHNR, CDR2 FQNEAQ (reference sequence). The junction had 5 bases not matched to a gene; V was cut back by 5 bases and J by 6 bases. The CDR3 is 13 residues long. The CDR3 DNA is TGTGCCAGCAGCCCAGGGGGCGGGGATGGCTACACCTTC. It codes for CASSPGGGDGYTF. The whole variable domain, filled in from reference TRBV7-9 and TRBJ1-2, reads DTGVSQNPRHKITKRGQNVTFRCDPISEHNRLYWYRQTLGQGPEFLTYFQNEAQLEKSRLLSDRFSAERPKGSFSTLEIQRTEQGDSAMYLCASSPGGGDGYTFGSGTRLTVV.

The chain employs TRBV5-3 and TRBJ2-1; 8 bases map to TRBD2. TRBV5-3 qualifies as an ORF whose function is uncertain. This CDR3 has 16 amino acids. The trim removed 0 bases at V and 4 bases at J, leaving 6 bases unmatched. The CDR3 loop is CARSLEGGRIYNEQFF. The CDR3 bases are TGTGCCAGAAGCTTGGAGGGCGGGAGGATATACAATGAGCAGTTCTTC.

This clone was picked up a small number of times. This chain connects TRBV14 to TRBJ1-1; D perhaps matches TRBD1 (5 bases). The V gene's germline CDR1 is SGHDN and CDR2 FVKESK. V dropped 5 bases and J dropped 4 bases, with 14 bases sitting between them. This CDR3 is built from 14 residues. CDR3 residues: CASSLSRRGTEAFF. The DNA of the CDR3 is TGTGCCAGCAGCTTAAGCAGGAGGGGCACTGAAGCTTTCTTT. Full variable domain (outside the CDR3, taken from reference TRBV14 and TRBJ1-1): EAGVTQFPSHSVIEKGQTVTLRCDPISGHDNLYWYRRVMGKEIKFLLHFVKESKQDESGMPNNRFLAERTGGTYSTLKVQPAELEDSGVYFCASSLSRRGTEAFFGQGTRLTVV.

This clone was detected once. The gene calls are TRBV5-1 and TRBJ1-2, with D maybe TRBD1 (6 bases). The V end was cut by 2 bases, the J end by 8 bases, with 16 bases between. The CDR3 spans 14 residues. Germline V gives CDR1 SGHRS, CDR2 YFSETQ. The CDR3 DNA follows: TGCGCCAGCAGCTTTTTTAACAGGGAAGAGGGCTACACCTTC. Protein sequence: CASSFFNREEGYTF.

The chain has TRBV5-5 and TRBJ2-5, with 13 bases that match TRBD2. This CDR3 region has 16 residues. The germline V gene has CDR1 SGHKS and CDR2 YYEKEE (reference sequence). With V trimmed by 4 bases and J by 3 bases, 6 bases remained unmatched. The CDR3 sequence is CASSHPLAGGEETQYF. CDR3 in DNA: TGTGCCAGCAGCCACCCACTAGCGGGAGGGGAAGAGACCCAGTACTTC. The variable domain in full, with the rest retrieved from reference TRBV5-5 and TRBJ2-5, is DAGVTQSPTHLIKTRGQQVTLRCSPISGHKSVSWYQQVLGQGPQFIFQYYEKEERGRGNFPDRFSARQFPNYSSELNVNALLLGDSALYLCASSHPLAGGEETQYFGPGTRLLVL.

This clone was counted between two and nine times. This CDR3 is CASSQPGARSYNEQFF. In nucleotides, the CDR3 is TGCGCCAGCAGCCAACCAGGGGCCCGCTCCTACAATGAGCAGTTCTTC. The chain combines TRBV4-1 with TRBJ2-1; D might be TRBD1 (6 bases). Germline CDR1 MGHRA, CDR2 YSYEKL. Trimming left V 2 bases short and J 0 bases short, with 11 bases between. The length of the CDR3 is 16 residues.

This clone was counted between two and nine times. The chain links TRBV5-1 to TRBJ2-1; TRBD1 is a possible D gene (5 bases). CDR3 length equals 21 residues. Germline CDR1 SGHRS, CDR2 YFSETQ. V lost 0 bases to trimming and J lost 0 bases, with 25 bases between them. In nucleotides, the CDR3 is TGCGCCAGCAGCTTGGCTAGTTGGGGCAGGGTCTCGTTAGGCTCCTACAATGAGCAGTTCTTC. This translates into CASSLASWGRVSLGSYNEQFF.

CDR3 loop: CASSQGGLDRRQPGNEQFF. CDR3 bases: TGCGCCAGCAGCCAAGGAGGTTTGGACCGAAGACAGCCTGGCAATGAGCAGTTCTTC. The gene calls are TRBV4-3 and TRBJ2-1, with a possible D match to TRBD1 (5 bases). Germline values: CDR1 LGHNA, CDR2 YSLEER. There are 19 residues in the CDR3. Trimming took 1 base from V and 6 from J, leaving 25 bases between them.

The chain combines TRBV5-1 with TRBJ2-7; tentative D call: TRBD1 (7 bases). Trimming shortened V by 3 bases and J by 2 bases, and 12 bases separated the two germline ends. CDR1 SGHRS and CDR2 YFSETQ come from the germline V gene. The CDR3 consists of 14 residues. In DNA, the CDR3 is TGCGCCAGCAGCTCCGGCAGGGGGGCCTACGAGCAGTACTTC. Translated, it gives CASSSGRGAYEQYF.

The gene calls are TRBV10-2 and TRBJ1-5; D gene ambiguous. V was clipped by 4 bases and J by 5 bases, with 15 bases between them. CDR1 and CDR2 (germline): WSHSY, SAAADI. The CDR3 loop spans 15 amino acids. The CDR3 DNA follows: TGCGCCAGCAGTGGAACAAGAGGTATCGATCAGCCCCAGCATTTT. As protein: CASSGTRGIDQPQHF.

The chain couples TRBV7-2 to TRBJ2-7, with 16 bases fitting TRBD2. CDR3 length: 19 residues. Germline V CDR1 and CDR2: SGHTA, FQGNSA. V lost 1 base, J lost 2 bases, and 8 bases stayed unmatched. The CDR3: CASSLGSSGTSGRAYEQYF. Written as DNA, the CDR3 is TGTGCCAGCAGCTTAGGCTCTTCCGGGACTAGCGGGAGGGCCTACGAGCAGTACTTC.

CDR3: CASSFSGSDNEQFF. The CDR3 DNA reads TGTGCCAGCAGTTTCAGCGGGAGCGACAATGAGCAGTTCTTC. The chain employs TRBV27 and TRBJ2-1; 8 bases are a match to TRBD2. Germline lookup yields CDR1 MNHEY and CDR2 SMNVEV (reference sequence). The CDR3 spans 14 residues. Trimming cost V 3 bases and J 5 bases; bases outside gene matches: 3.

The CDR3 reads CASRDSGRANEQFF. Here the CDR3 DNA reads TGCGCCAGCAGGGATAGCGGGAGGGCCAATGAGCAGTTCTTC. The V call is TRBV10-1, the J call TRBJ2-1; 11 bases line up with TRBD2. The CDR3 runs to 14 residues. Germline trimming cut 6 bases from V and 6 bases from J; bases unmatched to any gene: 4. Germline CDR1 reads WNHNN; CDR2 reads SYGVQD (reference sequence).

The chain has TRBV19 and TRBJ2-6, with 8 bases that match TRBD2. The CDR3 loop spans 15 amino acids. Germline V gene lookup returns CDR1 LNHDA and CDR2 SQIVND (reference sequence). The ends lost 7 bases at V and 2 bases at J; junction bases unmatched: 4. In DNA form, the CDR3 reads TGTGCCAGTATAGGCGGGGGGCCTGGGGCCAACGTCCTGACTTTC. Translated, it gives CASIGGGPGANVLTF.